These T cell receptor beta chains were read from a single sample in a study of vaccination and CD4 T cells after COVID-19. Via MiXCR, TCRdb re-called the PCR reads, giving one row per CDR3 protein. Of about 16,000 distinct CDR3 sequences listed, roughly 57% were seen once; the top ten hold 16%. Antigens of these TCRs are unknown. This material consisted of CD4+ T cells from blood, cultured in vitro, taken about 7 months after SARS-CoV-2 vaccination. The source is a human donor who had recovered from COVID-19. CDR3s include the opening cysteine and the closing phenylalanine or tryptophan. Each record gives: CDR3 protein, CDR3 DNA, V gene, D gene, J gene, clone size. D genes are given only for firm matches. Not all rows give a size; the values are once, few, many and, for expanded clones, a class.

CASSEGLTYEQYF TGTGCCAGCAGTGAAGGGCTAACCTACGAGCAGTACTTC TRBV2 - TRBJ2-7 -
CASSDLYQTGSGELFF TGTGCCAGCAGTGACCTTTACCAAACAGGGTCCGGGGAGCTGTTTTTT TRBV6-1 - TRBJ2-2 large
CSATKSVSPAYEQYF TGCAGTGCTACAAAATCCGTTAGCCCCGCTTACGAGCAGTACTTC TRBV20-1 - TRBJ2-7 few
CSARDQSGKEAFF TGCAGTGCTAGAGATCAATCAGGGAAGGAAGCTTTCTTT TRBV20-1 - TRBJ1-1 few
CASSPITGDPNGYTF TGTGCCAGCAGCCCGATAACAGGGGATCCAAATGGCTACACCTTC TRBV7-2 TRBD1 TRBJ1-2 once
CASSNPYGNQPQHF TGTGCCAGCAGCAACCCCTATGGTAATCAGCCCCAGCATTTT TRBV7-9 - TRBJ1-5 few
CASSAQREDEQFF TGTGCCAGCAGTGCTCAGCGGGAGGATGAGCAGTTCTTC TRBV7-6 TRBD2 TRBJ2-1 -
CASRDGTSDYGYTF TGTGCCAGTCGAGACGGGACATCGGACTATGGCTACACCTTC TRBV19 - TRBJ1-2 once
CASSGQPGTLTSPLHF TGTGCCAGCAGCGGACAGCCGGGGACCCTTACTTCACCCCTCCACTTT TRBV6-1 - TRBJ1-6 -
CATRVRENQPQHF TGTGCCACCCGCGTCAGGGAAAATCAGCCCCAGCATTTT TRBV10-3 - TRBJ1-5 few
CSAGLAGYTDTQYF TGCAGTGCCGGACTAGCGGGATACACAGATACGCAGTATTTT TRBV20-1 TRBD2 TRBJ2-3 -
CASSPQGGAGELFF TGTGCCAGCAGCCCCCAAGGAGGGGCCGGGGAGCTGTTTTTT TRBV7-2 - TRBJ2-2 -
CATSSGGVQETQYF TGTGCCACCAGTAGCGGGGGGGTCCAAGAGACCCAGTACTTC TRBV5-4 TRBD2 TRBJ2-5 -
CASSFADEGSWQPQHF TGTGCCAGCAGCTTCGCCGACGAGGGATCGTGGCAGCCCCAGCATTTT TRBV7-8 - TRBJ1-5 -
CASSYEGNTEAFF TGTGCCAGCAGTTACGAGGGGAACACTGAAGCTTTCTTT TRBV6-5 - TRBJ1-1 -
CASSSSSVGDTQYF TGTGCCAGCAGCTCTTCTAGCGTAGGGGATACGCAGTATTTT TRBV11-2 - TRBJ2-3 few
CASSSLRSFADTQYF TGTGCCAGCAGTTCATTGCGGTCCTTCGCAGATACGCAGTATTTT TRBV27 - TRBJ2-3 once
CASSSRTSGLNYEQYF TGCGCCAGCAGCTCAAGGACTAGCGGGCTAAACTACGAGCAGTACTTC TRBV5-1 TRBD2 TRBJ2-7 once
CASSQLAGAANEQFF TGTGCCAGTAGCCAACTAGCGGGAGCCGCCAATGAGCAGTTCTTC TRBV19 TRBD2 TRBJ2-1 -
CASSLFGRGDTQYF TGTGCCAGCAGCTTATTTGGGAGAGGAGATACGCAGTATTTT TRBV7-3 - TRBJ2-3 once
CASTPFGLEQETQYF TGTGCCAGCACCCCATTTGGACTAGAGCAAGAGACCCAGTACTTC TRBV6-1 TRBD2 TRBJ2-5 few
CSARQGQGGNTIYF TGCAGTGCTAGACAGGGACAGGGGGGAAACACCATATATTTT TRBV20-1 TRBD1 TRBJ1-3 -
CASSYAGGGARETQYF TGTGCCAGCAGTTACGCCGGCGGGGGGGCAAGAGAGACCCAGTACTTC TRBV6-5 TRBD2 TRBJ2-5 once
CASSSLAGGLQETQYF TGCGCCAGCAGTTCATTAGCGGGAGGTCTACAAGAGACCCAGTACTTC TRBV10-1 TRBD2 TRBJ2-5 -
CASSLGGRSYYNEQFF TGTGCCAGCAGCTTAGGTGGGAGGAGCTACTACAATGAGCAGTTCTTC TRBV11-1 - TRBJ2-1 -
CASTGVGTEAFF TGTGCCAGCACGGGGGTTGGCACTGAAGCTTTCTTT TRBV6-2/TRBV6-3 - TRBJ1-1 once
CATSRDQPNRGLDTQYF TGTGCCACCAGCAGAGATCAACCAAACAGGGGGCTGGATACGCAGTATTTT TRBV15 TRBD1 TRBJ2-3 -
CSAESGRRTDTQYF TGCAGTGCAGAAAGCGGGAGGCGTACAGATACGCAGTATTTT TRBV20-1 TRBD2 TRBJ2-3 few
CASSPRRGTDTQYF TGTGCCAGCAGCCCCCGTCGGGGGACAGATACGCAGTATTTT TRBV7-2 - TRBJ2-3 -
CASSIYLLGRYNEQFF TGTGCCAGTAGTATCTATCTCCTTGGCCGCTACAATGAGCAGTTCTTC TRBV19 - TRBJ2-1 -
CASSLDRGDGYTF TGTGCCAGCAGCTTAGACAGGGGAGATGGCTACACCTTC TRBV7-2 TRBD1 TRBJ1-2 few
CSQRAGDTQYF TGCAGCCAACGTGCCGGGGATACGCAGTATTTT TRBV20-1 - TRBJ2-3 -
CASSPGLAYNEQFF TGTGCCAGCAGCCCAGGACTAGCCTACAATGAGCAGTTCTTC TRBV7-2 TRBD2 TRBJ2-1 -
CASSLQGDTDTQYF TGCGCCAGCAGCTTGCAAGGGGACACAGATACGCAGTATTTT TRBV5-1 - TRBJ2-3 -
CASSGQTNTEAFF TGTGCCAGCAGTGGACAGACCAACACTGAAGCTTTCTTT TRBV7-9 - TRBJ1-1 few
CASSIGGRGSQETQYF TGTGCCAGCAGCATCGGAGGAAGGGGGAGCCAAGAGACCCAGTACTTC TRBV11-1 - TRBJ2-5 -
CASSWTLGGAYGYTF TGCGCCAGCAGCTGGACGTTAGGGGGCGCCTATGGCTACACCTTC TRBV5-1 TRBD1 TRBJ1-2 -
CASSSMRESTEAFF TGTGCCAGCAGCTCCATGCGGGAGAGCACTGAAGCTTTCTTT TRBV7-3 - TRBJ1-1 few
CASSLRGTSTYNEQFF TGTGCCAGCAGCTTACGTGGGACTAGCACTTACAATGAGCAGTTCTTC TRBV11-3 TRBD2 TRBJ2-1 -
CASSLGGGVGYGYTF TGTGCCAGCAGCTTAGGCGGAGGAGTAGGCTATGGCTACACCTTC TRBV7-8 - TRBJ1-2 few
CASSSPGGGTDTQYF TGTGCCAGCAGTTCCCCGGGGGGTGGGACAGATACGCAGTATTTT TRBV6-5 TRBD2 TRBJ2-3 -
CAISGNNYGYTF TGTGCCATCAGTGGGAACAACTATGGCTACACCTTC TRBV10-3 - TRBJ1-2 -
CASSGQGVGTDTQYF TGTGCCAGCAGTGGACAGGGAGTCGGCACAGATACGCAGTATTTT TRBV6-1 TRBD1 TRBJ2-3 -